The 5 T cell receptor beta chains below come from one sample, sequenced in a study of chemoradiotherapy in HPV16-positive cancers. Sequencing used immunoSEQ multiplex PCR; TCRdb keeps in-frame clones, though not all of them. The repertoire consists of around 30,000 clones, with 70% to 90% occurring once and the leading ten covering 3% to 4%. This specimen consisted of blood, obtained from a patient who underwent chemoradiotherapy. The receptors here all came from a human donor with HPV-associated anogenital cancer.

The chain recombines TRBV6-1 with TRBJ2-1; D unclear. This CDR3 region has 16 residues. Germline-derived CDR1 and CDR2 are MNHNS and SASEGT. Trimming shortened V by 0 bases and J by 0 bases, and 9 bases separated the two germline ends. Here the CDR3 DNA reads TGTGCCAGCAGTGAAGCGAATAGGGTCTCCTACAATGAGCAGTTCTTC. This encodes CASSEANRVSYNEQFF.

The chain combines TRBV5-6 with TRBJ2-6; D unresolved. The germline V gene encodes CDR1 SGHDT and CDR2 YYEEEE. This CDR3 spans 14 amino acids. The V and J ends lost 3 bases and 0 bases respectively, with 4 bases between them. CDR3 amino acids: CASSSHSGANVLTF. The DNA for the CDR3 is TGTGCCAGCAGCTCCCACTCTGGGGCCAACGTCCTGACTTTC.

The chain joins TRBV6-5 to TRBJ1-1, with D perhaps TRBD1 (6 bases). Trimming removed 4 bases at V and 5 bases at J, with 14 bases between. CDR1 is MNHEY, CDR2 SVGAGI, per germline. There are 14 residues in the CDR3. This CDR3 is CASSLKQGLTEAFF. CDR3 in DNA: TGTGCCAGCAGTTTGAAACAGGGACTTACTGAAGCTTTCTTT.

The genes are TRBV9 and TRBJ1-6; no clear D. CDR3 length: 13 amino acids. The germline V gene encodes CDR1 SGDLS and CDR2 YYNGEE. V was pared by 0 bases and J by 5 bases, with 3 bases between. CDR3 in DNA: TGTGCCAGCAGCGTAGGGAATAATTCACCCCTCCACTTT. This codes for CASSVGNNSPLHF.

The chain is built from TRBV27 and TRBJ1-5; tentatively, D is TRBD1 (6 bases). V was cut by 9 bases and J by 2 bases, with 14 bases left in between. CDR1 and CDR2 from the germline V gene are MNHEY and SMNVEV (reference sequence). This CDR3 has 14 amino acids. CDR3 nucleotide sequence: TGTGCCAGTGGGAGTCCAGGGGGCAATCAGCCCCAGCATTTT. Protein: CASGSPGGNQPQHF.